In this sample, the clone carrying this TCR beta chain turned up once. Original data processing: Reference gene primers were amplified, and this amplification served to estimate nucleated cell counts. The data were produced by immunoSEQ multiplex PCR, yet TCRdb's version contains in-frame clones alone and is incomplete. The D gene and trimming were derived from the DNA, and the V and J assignments and clone size from that table. The sample contains some 500,000 clones, 85% to 90% of which appear only once. The data belong to a study of blood T cell repertoires in COVID-19. Study context: From the United States, Italy and Spain came samples of acute and convalescent COVID-19.

Sequencing used peripheral blood. The origin of this receptor is a woman aged 50 to 65 with COVID-19, enrolled during active disease.

The CDR3 spells CASSLSGQGQETQYF. CDR3 DNA sequence: TGTGCCAGCAGCTTAAGTGGACAGGGGCAAGAGACCCAGTACTTC. The chain recombines TRBV11-2 with TRBJ2-5; 9 bases are a match to TRBD1. CDR3 length: 15 amino acids. Germline values: CDR1 SGHAT, CDR2 FQNNGV. The V gene end was trimmed by 2 bases and the J gene end by 2 bases; junction bases not matched to a gene: 3.